Following are 18 T cell receptor beta chains from one sample sequenced in a study of beta chain features in type 1 diabetes (dated by TCRdb to 2017 to 2018). Libraries were built with the immunoSEQ multiplex PCR assay. The entire amount of isolated RNA was reverse transcribed using the High Capacity cDNA Reverse Transcription Kit, so the sequenced TCRB transcripts were expressed ones. TCRdb mirrors the immuneACCESS table, restricted to in-frame sequences. Some clones are absent from its copies; in checked studies, under half trace to an unresolved V gene, and the reason for the others is unknown. Across this sample there are about 290,000 clones, with about 8% seen only once. Clones ranked in the top ten supply approximately 1% of the sample. The sequencing sample was made of central memory CD4+ T cells from blood. Receptors were obtained from a woman aged 18-29 years in good health.

The chain links TRBV7-2 to TRBJ2-1; 9 nucleotides agree with TRBD1. Per the germline V gene, CDR1 is SGHTA and CDR2 is FQGNSA. This CDR3 is built from 15 residues. V was clipped by 3 bases and J by 5 bases; unmatched bases: 5. As DNA, the CDR3 is TGTGCCAGCAGCTTTTACAGGGGGCTGAACAATGAGCAGTTCTTC. Translating it yields CASSFYRGLNNEQFF.

As concerns this clone: The germline gene is not matched at one end of the junction; a read error may be the cause. Other DNA sequences of this sample code for an identical CDR3. J is TRBJ2-7 and V is TRBV15, with a possible D match to TRBD2 (5 bases). Germline CDR1 and CDR2: LNHNV and YYDKDF (reference sequence). The CDR3 is 13 amino acids. The CDR3 DNA reads as TGCGCCACCAGCGATCGGCGGGCCTACGAGCAGTACTTC. Amino acids: CATSDRRAYEQYF. Drawing the rest from reference TRBV15 and TRBJ2-7, the complete variable domain is DAMVIQNPRYQVTQFGKPVTLSCSQTLNHNVMYWYQQKSSQAPKLLFHYYDKDFNNEADTPDNFQSRRPNTSFCFLDIRSPGLGDTAMYLCATSDRRAYEQYFGPGTRLTVT.

This clone was counted between two and nine times. The chain joins TRBV2 to TRBJ2-1, with D maybe TRBD1 (6 bases). This CDR3 comprises 14 residues. The germline CDR1 and CDR2 sequences are SNHLY and FYNNEI. With 5 bases removed from V and 7 bases from J, the gap between germline ends came to 15 bases. This CDR3 is CASSKQGIKNEQFF. The CDR3 bases are TGTGCCAGCAGTAAACAGGGAATTAAAAATGAGCAGTTCTTC.

This clone was detected a few times. The rearrangement joins TRBV6-5 to TRBJ2-7, with D possibly being TRBD1 (6 bases). CDR1 MNHEY and CDR2 SVGAGI come from the germline V gene. The CDR3 is 15 amino acids. The V gene lost 8 bases and the J gene lost 0 bases, with 17 bases spanning the gap. CDR3 sequence: CASAPSGTSSYEQYV. CDR3 DNA sequence: TGTGCCAGCGCCCCCTCCGGGACAAGCTCCTACGAGCAGTACGTC.

The chain combines TRBV19 with TRBJ2-5; a possible D gene is TRBD2 (6 bases). This CDR3 has 14 amino acids. V was trimmed by 0 bases and J by 5 bases, leaving 10 bases between them. CDR1 LNHDA and CDR2 SQIVND come from the germline V gene (reference sequence). The CDR3 region is CASSIDGGGETQYF. CDR3 coding DNA: TGTGCCAGTAGTATAGACGGGGGTGGGGAGACCCAGTACTTC.

This chain connects TRBV29-1 to TRBJ2-3; 7 nucleotides agree with TRBD1. This CDR3 has 13 residues. V lost 7 bases to trimming and J lost 3 bases; unmatched junction nucleotides: 7. Germline loops: CDR1 SQVTM, CDR2 ANQGSEA. The CDR3 DNA is TGCAGCGCCGTGACAGGGAATACAGATACGCAGTATTTT. This gives the protein CSAVTGNTDTQYF.

This clone has a single count. The CDR3 sequence: CASSLERNYGYTF. The CDR3, as DNA: TGTGCCAGCAGCTTGGAGAGGAACTATGGCTACACCTTC. The V and J genes are TRBV5-4 and TRBJ1-2; D not resolved. Looked up from germline, CDR1 is SGHNT and CDR2 is YYREEE (reference sequence). The length of the CDR3 is 13 residues. Trimming shortened V by 0 bases and J by 2 bases, and 5 bases separated the two germline ends.

With regard to this clone: This may arise from a read error, as a much more abundant clone is one base away. This chain links TRBV6-5 with TRBJ1-1, with D perhaps matching TRBD1 (6 bases). The V end lost 7 bases, the J end lost 1 base, and 10 bases lay between the germline ends. In germline, CDR1 is MNHEY, CDR2 SVGAGI. There are 13 residues in the CDR3. The CDR3 loop is CASKGQPNTEAFF. The CDR3 DNA follows: TGTGCCAGCAAAGGACAGCCGAACACTGAAGCTTTCTTT.

This clone was seen only a few times. The V call is TRBV7-2, the J call TRBJ2-7, with TRBD2 matching 10 bases. The junction had 7 bases not matched to a gene; V was cut back by 5 bases and J by 3 bases. This CDR3 spans 15 amino acids. In germline, CDR1 is SGHTA, CDR2 FQGNSA. CDR3 sequence (DNA): TGTGCCAGCAGCATCAGCGGGAGGGCCCTCTACGAGCAGTACTTC. This sequence encodes CASSISGRALYEQYF.

This clone was observed at least ten times. V gene TRBV12-2 combines with J gene TRBJ1-2; the listed D gene, TRBD1, was not tested against the DNA. TRBV12-2 counts as a pseudogene. The CDR3 spans 14 residues. CDR3 DNA sequence: TGTGATTCAGCAGGGACAACTGGAAATAATGGCTACACCTTC. It codes for CDSAGTTGNNGYTF.

This clone was counted a few times. V gene TRBV5-1 combines with J gene TRBJ1-1, with D perhaps TRBD1 (6 bases). Trimming removed 0 bases at V and 0 bases at J, with 12 bases between. Per germline, CDR1 SGHRS and CDR2 YFSETQ. CDR3 length: 16 residues. The CDR3 bases are TGCGCCAGCAGCTTGGCGGGGGCCGGCATGAACACTGAAGCTTTCTTT. Translation: CASSLAGAGMNTEAFF.

This rearrangement joins TRBV6-5 to TRBJ1-3; possibly TRBD1 for D (5 bases). V lost 8 bases to trimming and J lost 0 bases, with 14 bases between them. This CDR3 has 15 residues. Per the germline V gene, CDR1 is MNHEY and CDR2 is SVGAGI. The CDR3 DNA follows: TGTGCCAGCCGAGGGGCCGTGAACTCTGGAAACACCATATATTTT. Encoded protein: CASRGAVNSGNTIYF.

This clone was found a few times. The sample contains more than one DNA sequence encoding this CDR3. The chain joins TRBV14 to TRBJ2-4; TRBD1 might be the D (6 bases). V gave up 1 base and J gave up 6 bases, with 10 bases separating them. The CDR3 is 14 amino acids. CDR1 is SGHDN and CDR2 is FVKESK in the germline V gene. CDR3: CASSQVGGGNIQYF. In nucleotides, the CDR3 is TGTGCCAGCAGCCAAGTTGGGGGCGGAAACATTCAGTACTTC. Looking up the rest from reference TRBV14 and TRBJ2-4 gives the full variable domain: EAGVTQFPSHSVIEKGQTVTLRCDPISGHDNLYWYRRVMGKEIKFLLHFVKESKQDESGMPNNRFLAERTGGTYSTLKVQPAELEDSGVYFCASSQVGGGNIQYFGAGTRLSVL.

This clone turned up a few times. The gene calls are TRBV6-5 and TRBJ2-7, with 9 bases that match TRBD1. Germline loops: CDR1 MNHEY, CDR2 SVGAGI. There are 16 residues in the CDR3. The V gene end was trimmed by 4 bases and the J gene end by 2 bases; junction bases not matched to a gene: 9. CDR3 sequence (DNA): TGTGCCAGCAGTTCTCATGGGACAGGGCAACCCTACGAGCAGTACGTC. Translation gives CASSSHGTGQPYEQYV.

V gene TRBV11-2 combines with J gene TRBJ2-6, with unresolved D. CDR1 and CDR2 (germline): SGHAT, FQNNGV. The germline V and J ends were trimmed by 2 bases and 1 base, with 6 bases remaining between them. The CDR3 totals 15 residues. This CDR3 is CASSLQVSGANVLTF. CDR3 nucleotide sequence: TGTGCCAGCAGCTTACAGGTGTCTGGGGCCAACGTCCTGACTTTC.

The chain recombines TRBV14 with TRBJ2-5; D gene uncertain. Germline assignment: CDR1 SGHDN and CDR2 FVKESK. The V end lost 1 base, the J end lost 6 bases, and 12 bases lay between the germline ends. The CDR3 is made up of 14 amino acids. The CDR3 loop reads CASSQGWAEKTQYF. The CDR3 region has the DNA TGTGCCAGCAGCCAAGGGTGGGCTGAGAAGACCCAGTACTTC.

This clone has a handful of counts. Other DNA sequences in the same sample also yield this CDR3. The chain carries TRBV9 and TRBJ2-1; no firm D call. The CDR3 is 13 residues long. CDR1 SGDLS and CDR2 YYNGEE come from the germline V gene. Between the trimmed V and J ends, which lost 0 bases and 6 bases, there was a span of 7 bases. The CDR3 reads CASSVGPFNEQFF. Written as DNA, the CDR3 is TGTGCCAGCAGCGTAGGGCCATTCAATGAGCAGTTCTTC.

The V call is TRBV18, the J call TRBJ1-5; the match to TRBD1 covers 10 bases. The CDR3 spans 16 residues. Unmatched junction bases numbered 4, after V lost 1 base and J lost 4 bases. Germline lookup yields CDR1 KGHSH and CDR2 LQKENI. Here the CDR3 DNA reads TGTGCCAGCTCACCACTTCGACAGGGGGCGAATCAGCCCCAGCATTTT. Translating it yields CASSPLRQGANQPQHF.